The rows below give T cell receptor beta chains drawn from one sample of a study of cytomegalovirus exposure and HLA in healthy donors. Clones were sequenced by immunoSEQ multiplex PCR, and TCRdb holds only the in-frame ones, with some missing. The sample includes roughly 100,000 clones, 60% to 80% of them seen just once. Sequencing used PBMCs. These receptors were collected from a man between 60 and 75 years old in good health and CMV-seropositive. CDR3s include the opening cysteine and the closing phenylalanine or tryptophan. The order of the fields is J gene, clone size, D gene, V gene, CDR3 DNA, CDR3 protein. A D gene is named only where the DNA matches it firmly. The size of a clone is reported for some rows only, either as once, few or many, or as a class for expanded clones.

J gene: TRBJ2-1
clone size: NA
D gene: TRBD1
V gene: TRBV7-9
CDR3 DNA: TGTGCCAGCAGCTTAGCCGGGACAGGGTTTGTCAATGAGCAGTTCTTC
CDR3 protein: CASSLAGTGFVNEQFF

J gene: TRBJ1-4
clone size: NA
D gene: NA
V gene: TRBV6-5
CDR3 DNA: TGTGCCAGCAGGCCGGGTGGTAATGAAAAACTGTTTTTT
CDR3 protein: CASRPGGNEKLFF

J gene: TRBJ1-1
clone size: NA
D gene: TRBD1
V gene: TRBV5-1
CDR3 DNA: TGCGCCAGCAGATCCAGGTCCGGGACAGGAGTGAAAGGGACTGAAGCTTTCTTT
CDR3 protein: CASRSRSGTGVKGTEAFF

J gene: TRBJ2-3
clone size: NA
D gene: NA
V gene: TRBV19
CDR3 DNA: TGTGCCAGTAGTAACCTAGCTCGGGATACGCAGTATTTT
CDR3 protein: CASSNLARDTQYF

J gene: TRBJ1-1
clone size: NA
D gene: NA
V gene: TRBV11-2
CDR3 DNA: TGTGCCAGCAGCTTAGATCTGAGGACTGAAGCTTTCTTT
CDR3 protein: CASSLDLRTEAFF

J gene: TRBJ2-3
clone size: NA
D gene: TRBD2
V gene: TRBV7-9
CDR3 DNA: TGTTCCAGCAGCTTAGGCCGCGGGGGGGCCGTAGATACGCAGTATTTT
CDR3 protein: CSSSLGRGGAVDTQYF

J gene: TRBJ2-3
clone size: few
D gene: NA
V gene: TRBV7-2
CDR3 DNA: TGTGCCAGCAGCTTAAGGGGGAGAGGAGATACGCAGTATTTT
CDR3 protein: CASSLRGRGDTQYF

J gene: TRBJ2-7
clone size: NA
D gene: TRBD1
V gene: TRBV7-9
CDR3 DNA: TGTGCCAGCAGCCGCGGACAGGGGGGGAGTTACGAGCAGTACTTC
CDR3 protein: CASSRGQGGSYEQYF

J gene: TRBJ2-7
clone size: NA
D gene: TRBD1
V gene: TRBV7-2
CDR3 DNA: TGTGCCATCCTACCCCAGGGGGCTACGGACGAGCAGTACTTC
CDR3 protein: CAILPQGATDEQYF

J gene: TRBJ2-1
clone size: NA
D gene: NA
V gene: TRBV10-1
CDR3 DNA: TGCGCCAGCAGTGATAGGGGGTCCTACAATGAGCAGTTCTTC
CDR3 protein: CASSDRGSYNEQFF

J gene: TRBJ2-1
clone size: once
D gene: TRBD1
V gene: TRBV2
CDR3 DNA: TGTGCCAGCAGTTTGGCCGAGTGGGACAGGTATCGCAATGAGCAGTTCTTC
CDR3 protein: CASSLAEWDRYRNEQFF

J gene: TRBJ1-6
clone size: NA
D gene: NA
V gene: TRBV25-1
CDR3 DNA: TGTGCCAGCAGTGGGGGATTCGGGAGGACTTCACCCCTCCACTTT
CDR3 protein: CASSGGFGRTSPLHF

J gene: TRBJ1-4
clone size: NA
D gene: TRBD1
V gene: TRBV5-4
CDR3 DNA: TGTGCCAGCAGTGGACAGGGATTTAATGAAAAACTGTTTTTT
CDR3 protein: CASSGQGFNEKLFF

J gene: TRBJ2-2
clone size: NA
D gene: NA
V gene: TRBV30
CDR3 DNA: TGTGCCTGGAGTGTCCTAGCAATCGGGGAGCTGTTTTTT
CDR3 protein: CAWSVLAIGELFF

J gene: TRBJ1-5
clone size: NA
D gene: TRBD1
V gene: TRBV5-5
CDR3 DNA: TGTGCCAGCAGCTTTGACAGGGATCTCAATCAGCCCCAGCATTTT
CDR3 protein: CASSFDRDLNQPQHF

J gene: TRBJ2-3
clone size: NA
D gene: NA
V gene: TRBV27
CDR3 DNA: TGTGCCAGCAGTTTACTGCAGCGGCCCACAGATACGCAGTATTTT
CDR3 protein: CASSLLQRPTDTQYF

J gene: TRBJ1-5
clone size: NA
D gene: NA
V gene: TRBV7-9
CDR3 DNA: TGTGCCAGCAGTCCCCGTCGGCCCCAGCATTTT
CDR3 protein: CASSPRRPQHF

J gene: TRBJ2-3
clone size: NA
D gene: TRBD2
V gene: TRBV5-1
CDR3 DNA: TGCGCCAGCAGCTTTGGGGGGACTAGCGGGGGAACAGATACGCAGTATTTT
CDR3 protein: CASSFGGTSGGTDTQYF

J gene: TRBJ1-2
clone size: NA
D gene: NA
V gene: TRBV11-2
CDR3 DNA: TGTGCCAGCAGCTCGGGGGGCGACTATGGCTACACCTTC
CDR3 protein: CASSSGGDYGYTF

J gene: TRBJ1-2
clone size: NA
D gene: NA
V gene: TRBV7-2
CDR3 DNA: TGTGCCAGCAGCCAGGGTTCACTCTATGGCTACACCTTC
CDR3 protein: CASSQGSLYGYTF

J gene: TRBJ1-1
clone size: NA
D gene: TRBD1
V gene: TRBV7-6
CDR3 DNA: TGTGCCAGCAGCGCAGGACACAGGGGACAGGAGACTGAAGCTTTCTTT
CDR3 protein: CASSAGHRGQETEAFF

J gene: TRBJ2-3
clone size: NA
D gene: NA
V gene: TRBV5-1
CDR3 DNA: TGCGCCAGCAGCTTGGCCGTGGGGGCAGCGACAGATACGCAGTATTTT
CDR3 protein: CASSLAVGAATDTQYF

J gene: TRBJ2-3
clone size: NA
D gene: NA
V gene: TRBV4-1
CDR3 DNA: TGCGCCAGCAGCCAGTTCCCCTCGGGTGCGGGGGCCGGAAAGGCAGATACGCAGTATTTT
CDR3 protein: CASSQFPSGAGAGKADTQYF

J gene: TRBJ2-5
clone size: few
D gene: NA
V gene: TRBV6-5
CDR3 DNA: TGTGCCAGCACCCTCACGACAGCCCAAGAGACCCAGTACTTC
CDR3 protein: CASTLTTAQETQYF

J gene: TRBJ2-2
clone size: NA
D gene: NA
V gene: TRBV7-6
CDR3 DNA: TGTGCCAGCCGGCCTGGGCAGGCCACCGGGGAGCTGTTTTTT
CDR3 protein: CASRPGQATGELFF

J gene: TRBJ2-1
clone size: NA
D gene: TRBD1
V gene: TRBV11-3
CDR3 DNA: TGTGCCAGCAGCTCCAGGACAGGCCAATACAATGAGCAGTTCTTC
CDR3 protein: CASSSRTGQYNEQFF

J gene: TRBJ1-3
clone size: NA
D gene: TRBD1
V gene: TRBV7-7
CDR3 DNA: TGTGCCAGCAGCGTACAGGGGGGAAACACCATATATTTT
CDR3 protein: CASSVQGGNTIYF

J gene: TRBJ1-1
clone size: once
D gene: NA
V gene: TRBV30
CDR3 DNA: TGTGCCTGGAGTGCCTCCTCGTCGGGGGGAGCTTTCTTT
CDR3 protein: CAWSASSSGGAFF

J gene: TRBJ1-4
clone size: NA
D gene: NA
V gene: TRBV2
CDR3 DNA: TGTGCCCTTCAAGGACAGACCATCGAAAGGAGTTCAACTAATGAAAAACTGTTTTTT
CDR3 protein: CALQGQTIERSSTNEKLFF